Below are 23 T cell receptor beta chains sequenced from a single sample in a study of neurological immune-mediated disorders. TCRdb itself ran the 5' RACE reads through MiXCR, one entry per CDR3 protein. The profile covers around 32,000 distinct CDR3 sequences, with over 10% appearing a single time and 5.5% to 7.5% taken by the ten largest. What was sequenced was PBMCs. The receptors were gathered from a woman aged 60 to 75 in good health.

This clonotype was detected many times. The chain employs TRBV5-1 and TRBJ1-6; no reliable D call. The CDR3 loop spans 15 amino acids. Germline lookup yields CDR1 SGHRS and CDR2 YFSETQ. V gave up 0 bases and J gave up 7 bases, with 11 bases separating them. CDR3 residues: CASSLEGRENSPLHF. Written as DNA, the CDR3 is TGCGCCAGCAGCTTGGAAGGCAGAGAGAATTCACCCCTCCACTTT. Variable domain in full (rest from reference TRBV5-1 and TRBJ1-6): KAGVTQTPRYLIKTRGQQVTLSCSPISGHRSVSWYQQTPGQGLQFLFEYFSETQRNKGNFPGRFSGRQFSNSRSEMNVSTLELGDSALYLCASSLEGRENSPLHFGNGTRLTVT.

This clonotype was seen many times. The chain links TRBV15 to TRBJ2-1, with TRBD1 matching over 9 bases. Germline values: CDR1 LNHNV, CDR2 YYDKDF (reference sequence). The CDR3 has 15 residues. Trimming removed 1 base from V and 5 bases from J; junction bases left unmatched: 3. The chain's CDR3 is CATSRARTGDNEQFF. Written as DNA, the CDR3 is TGTGCCACCAGCAGAGCAAGGACAGGGGACAATGAGCAGTTCTTC.

Worth noting for this clonotype: The junction does not match germline at one end; this may be a read error. CDR3 in DNA: TGTGCTAGCACGAACGCGGAGTTTGGCACAGATACGCAGTATTTT. The encoded protein is CASTNAEFGTDTQYF. The J gene is TRBJ2-3, the V gene TRBV7-9; no clear D. The CDR3 loop spans 15 amino acids. Germline lookup yields CDR1 SEHNR and CDR2 FQNEAQ (reference sequence). The entire variable domain, with the rest obtained from reference TRBV7-9 and TRBJ2-3, is as follows: DTGVSQNPRHKITKRGQNVTFRCDPISEHNRLYWYRQTLGQGPEFLTYFQNEAQLEKSRLLSDRFSAERPKGSFSTLEIQRTEQGDSAMYLCASTNAEFGTDTQYFGPGTRLTVL.

In its sample, this clonotype was seen many times. V gene TRBV29-1 combines with J gene TRBJ1-1, with unresolved D. The CDR3 is 11 amino acids. The V end was cut by 3 bases, the J end by 6 bases, with 8 bases between. Germline CDR1 reads SQVTM; CDR2 reads ANQGSEA. The CDR3: CSVDWRSEAFF. In nucleotides, the CDR3 is TGCAGCGTTGACTGGCGATCTGAAGCTTTCTTT.

Remarks on this clonotype: A clone one base away is much larger, so this may be a read error. The chain links TRBV5-1 to TRBJ1-5; no clear D gene. Germline V gene sequence: CDR1 SGHRS, CDR2 YFSETQ. CDR3 length equals 13 residues. CDR3 nucleotide sequence: TGCGCCAGCAGCTTGGAACAGAATCAGACCCAGCATTTT. This gives the protein CASSLEQNQTQHF.

In the case of this clonotype: Sequence at one end of the junction differs from germline and may be a read error. V gene TRBV5-1 combines with J gene TRBJ2-7; D is perhaps TRBD1 or TRBD2 (5 bases each). CDR1 is SGHRS and CDR2 is YFSETQ in the germline V gene. CDR3 length equals 14 residues. The CDR3 DNA sequence: TGCGCTAGCAGCCGGGACCAAAGCTCCTACGAGCAGTACTTC. This sequence encodes CASSRDQSSYEQYF.

This clonotype was recorded at least ten times. V is TRBV7-9 and J is TRBJ1-5; D might be TRBD1 (6 bases). Trimming shortened V by 5 bases and J by 4 bases, and 15 bases separated the two germline ends. Germline V lookup: CDR1 SEHNR, CDR2 FQNEAQ (reference sequence). There are 15 residues in the CDR3. The CDR3 DNA follows: TGTGCCAGCAGCCAGGACGGAGGGGGAAATCAGCCCCAGCATTTT. Its translation: CASSQDGGGNQPQHF.

This clonotype appeared many times. The chain joins TRBV20-1 to TRBJ2-5, with D maybe TRBD1 (6 bases). The V and J ends lost 6 bases and 5 bases respectively, with 13 bases between them. The length of the CDR3 is 12 residues. Germline CDR1 DFQATT, CDR2 SNEGSKA (reference sequence). The CDR3 DNA follows: TGCAGTGCCCAACAGGGAATGGAGACCCAGTACTTC. Its protein product is CSAQQGMETQYF.

This clonotype occurred many times. V and J are TRBV7-3 and TRBJ1-1; D may be TRBD1 (6 bases). Germline-derived CDR1 and CDR2 are SGHTA and FQGTGA. V lost 3 bases, J lost 4 bases, and 18 bases lay in between. The CDR3 consists of 16 residues. CDR3 nucleotides: TGTGCCAGCAGCTTGGGGGCGAGGCAGGCCGGCACTGAAGCTTTCTTT. It yields the protein CASSLGARQAGTEAFF. Full variable domain (rest looked up from reference TRBV7-3 and TRBJ1-1): GAGVSQTPSNKVTEKGKYVELRCDPISGHTALYWYRQSLGQGPEFLIYFQGTGAADDSGLPNDRFFAVRPEGSVSTLKIQRTERGDSAVYLCASSLGARQAGTEAFFGQGTRLTVV.

This clonotype was seen ten or more times. V and J are TRBV5-5 and TRBJ2-7, with D perhaps TRBD1 (5 bases). CDR3 length equals 18 residues. V was shortened by 4 bases and J by 5 bases, with 28 bases between the two germline ends. Per germline, CDR1 SGHKS and CDR2 YYEKEE (reference sequence). This CDR3 reads CASSAEVPGSQGVNEQYF. The CDR3 region has the DNA TGTGCCAGCAGCGCCGAGGTACCCGGTTCTCAAGGGGTCAACGAGCAGTACTTC.

This clonotype has at least ten counts. The chain has TRBV7-2 and TRBJ2-7; tentative D call: TRBD2 (5 bases). Germline V gene lookup returns CDR1 SGHTA and CDR2 FQGNSA. The V gene lost 9 bases and the J gene lost 2 bases, with 17 bases spanning the gap. This CDR3 spans 14 amino acids. CDR3 bases: TGTGCCAGTCACTTCAACCCCGGGACCTACGAGCAGTACTTC. This codes for CASHFNPGTYEQYF.

The table lists this clonotype with many counts. The V call is TRBV20-1, the J call TRBJ1-2; D possibly corresponds to TRBD1 (6 bases). V lost 6 bases and J lost 3, with 17 bases in between. The CDR3 is 14 residues long. CDR1 is DFQATT, CDR2 SNEGSKA, per germline (reference sequence). The CDR3 here is CSATRDGGHYGYTF. The CDR3 DNA reads as TGCAGTGCCACACGGGACGGGGGGCACTATGGCTACACCTTC.

Many counts were recorded for this clonotype. This sequence joins TRBV7-2 and TRBJ2-5; tentatively, D is TRBD1 (5 bases). This CDR3 region has 15 residues. V dropped 1 base and J dropped 2 bases, with 11 bases sitting between them. The germline V gene has CDR1 SGHTA and CDR2 FQGNSA. Here the CDR3 DNA reads TGTGCCAGCAGCTTAGTCAGGGCCCCTCAAGAGACCCAGTACTTC. Its protein product is CASSLVRAPQETQYF.

Comment on this clonotype: At one end the junction does not follow the germline gene, possibly because of a read error. The chain couples TRBV7-6 to TRBJ2-1, with 10 bases that match TRBD2. The CDR3 spans 20 residues. Germline V CDR1 and CDR2: SGHVS, FNYEAQ. The CDR3 bases are TGTGCCAGCATCTTAGTGGTAGCGGGGGGATTATTCACCTCCTACAATGAGCAGTTCTTC. It is translated as CASILVVAGGLFTSYNEQFF.

This clonotype was detected ten times or more. The chain carries TRBV27 and TRBJ2-7; D is undetermined. This CDR3 has 16 residues. V was trimmed by 6 bases and J by 4 bases, leaving 22 bases between them. The germline CDR1 and CDR2 sequences are MNHEY and SMNVEV (reference sequence). Written as DNA, the CDR3 is TGTGCCAGCAGCCTCTCGGCCAGCCGTCCCTTGTACGAGCAGTACTTC. Translation gives CASSLSASRPLYEQYF.

This clonotype was counted ten times or more. This chain joins TRBV5-1 and TRBJ2-1; 7 bases are shared with TRBD2. The V gene's germline CDR1 is SGHRS and CDR2 YFSETQ. CDR3 size: 15 residues. Trimming at V came to 0 bases and at J to 4 bases, leaving 4 bases not matched to a gene. In nucleotides, the CDR3 is TGCGCCAGCAGCTTGGGTAGCGGGCCTTACAATGAGCAGTTCTTC. Its protein product is CASSLGSGPYNEQFF.

The CDR3 sequence is CSAPKAGQGGYEQYF. CDR3 coding DNA: TGCAGTGCCCCTAAAGCGGGACAGGGAGGCTACGAGCAGTACTTC. This chain connects TRBV20-1 to TRBJ2-7, with 9 bases identical to TRBD1. CDR1 and CDR2 (germline): DFQATT, SNEGSKA (reference sequence). This CDR3 is built from 15 residues. V trimming: 6 bases; J trimming: 3 bases; junction bases outside the gene matches: 12.

At least ten counts were recorded for this clonotype. CDR3 region: CASTPKGPGHGYTF. Written as DNA, the CDR3 is TGTGCCAGCACCCCGAAAGGTCCAGGGCATGGCTACACCTTC. The chain combines TRBV6-5 with TRBJ1-2; a weak D match, TRBD1 (5 bases). Trimming took 7 bases from V and 6 from J, leaving 18 bases between them. Germline assignment: CDR1 MNHEY and CDR2 SVGAGI. CDR3 size: 14 residues.

Note on this clonotype: A junction end diverges from the germline sequence, so it may reflect a read error. This sequence joins TRBV4-1 and TRBJ2-1, with D possibly being TRBD1 (5 bases). Germline assignment: CDR1 MGHRA and CDR2 YSYEKL. This CDR3 has 16 amino acids. The CDR3 sequence is CASSQAPREIYNGQFF. CDR3 in DNA: TGCGCCAGCAGCCAAGCACCCAGGGAAATATACAATGGGCAGTTCTTC.

The rearrangement uses TRBV4-3 and TRBJ2-2, with a possible D match to TRBD2 (6 bases). Germline CDR1 reads LGHNA; CDR2 reads YSLEER. CDR3 length equals 15 residues. Trimming cost V 4 bases and J 2 bases, with 11 bases left between them. This CDR3 is CASSLAAANTGELFF. The CDR3 DNA reads TGCGCCAGCAGCCTAGCGGCAGCAAACACCGGGGAGCTGTTTTTT.

This clonotype came up many times. The chain carries TRBV25-1 and TRBJ2-5; 7 nucleotides align to TRBD1. The CDR3 extends over 16 amino acids. Germline-derived CDR1 and CDR2 are MGHDK and SYGVNS. J was trimmed by 5 bases and V by 1 base; bases with no gene match: 10. CDR3 protein: CASSEFRGGRQETQYF. In nucleotides, the CDR3 is TGTGCCAGCAGTGAATTTAGAGGGGGCAGGCAGGAGACCCAGTACTTC.

Many counts were recorded for this clonotype. This sequence joins TRBV5-1 and TRBJ2-2, with D possibly TRBD2 on 7 matching bases. Trimming removed 0 bases from V and 0 bases from J, with 12 bases in between. The CDR3 spans 17 residues. Germline-derived CDR1 and CDR2 are SGHRS and YFSETQ. As DNA, the CDR3 is TGCGCCAGCAGCTTGGAATGGCGGGGGCCGAACACCGGGGAGCTGTTTTTT. This encodes CASSLEWRGPNTGELFF.

This clonotype was observed at least ten times. The chain couples TRBV5-1 to TRBJ2-5; D perhaps matches TRBD1 (6 bases). There are 14 residues in the CDR3. Trimming pared 1 base from V and 2 bases from J, leaving 9 bases between. Germline V gene lookup returns CDR1 SGHRS and CDR2 YFSETQ. The CDR3 DNA sequence: TGCGCCAGCAGCTTGAGGACAGCTCAAGAGACCCAGTACTTC. It is translated as CASSLRTAQETQYF. Drawing the rest from reference TRBV5-1 and TRBJ2-5, the complete variable domain is KAGVTQTPRYLIKTRGQQVTLSCSPISGHRSVSWYQQTPGQGLQFLFEYFSETQRNKGNFPGRFSGRQFSNSRSEMNVSTLELGDSALYLCASSLRTAQETQYFGPGTRLLVL.